These 14 T cell receptor beta chains share one sample of origin, sequenced in a study of identical twins. One entry per CDR3 protein, called by TCRdb with MiXCR from the 5' RACE reads. The sample holds just under 550,000 distinct CDR3 sequences, approximately 14% seen once. These sequences were also reported in another study, on yellow fever vaccine responses in identical twins.

Sequenced sample: CD4+ T cells sorted from blood. The receptors stem from a young woman in good health.

This clonotype was seen more than once but under ten times. The chain has TRBV28 and TRBJ2-3, with D maybe TRBD2 (5 bases). The CDR3 is made up of 15 amino acids. Trimming stripped 4 bases from V and 2 bases from J, with 13 bases between. Germline lookup yields CDR1 MDHEN and CDR2 SYDVKM. DNA for the CDR3: TGTGCCAGCAGTTCCCGGGGTGGATTCACAGATACGCAGTATTTT. Protein sequence: CASSSRGGFTDTQYF.

A few counts support this clonotype. V usage is TRBV5-1 and J usage is TRBJ2-3; 10 bases match TRBD2. Trimming removed 2 bases from V and 5 bases from J; junction bases left unmatched: 11. The germline V gene has CDR1 SGHRS and CDR2 YFSETQ. This CDR3 contains 17 residues. The CDR3 nucleotides are TGCGCCAGCAGCTTTAGCGGGGGGCCTAGTATTGGAGATACGCAGTATTTT. It is translated as CASSFSGGPSIGDTQYF.

The chain links TRBV6-1 to TRBJ1-5; 11 nucleotides align to TRBD1. The germline V gene encodes CDR1 MNHNS and CDR2 SASEGT. J was trimmed by 2 bases and V by 6 bases; bases with no gene match: 3. The CDR3 is made up of 15 amino acids. CDR3 amino acids: CASRGQGAGNQPQHF. CDR3 bases: TGTGCCAGCAGAGGACAGGGGGCGGGCAATCAGCCCCAGCATTTT.

Many counts were recorded for this clonotype. The V and J genes are TRBV12-3 or TRBV12-4 and TRBJ1-1; tentatively, D is TRBD1 (5 bases). The CDR3 covers 14 residues. V shed 0 bases and J shed 10 bases, with 15 bases lying between them. The CDR3 loop is CASSLATVRVGAFF. The DNA for the CDR3 is TGTGCCAGCAGTTTAGCGACGGTCAGGGTTGGAGCTTTCTTT.

This clonotype came up a few times. The V call is TRBV25-1, the J call TRBJ2-7, with 10 bases identical to TRBD2. With V trimmed by 4 bases and J by 7 bases, 4 bases remained unmatched. Germline CDR1 reads MGHDK; CDR2 reads SYGVNS. CDR3 length equals 13 residues. CDR3 residues: CASSVLAGHEQYF. The CDR3 coding sequence is TGTGCCAGCAGTGTACTAGCGGGACATGAGCAGTACTTC.

This clonotype was seen only a few times. V is TRBV2 and J is TRBJ2-3; D is ambiguous. Trimming took 3 bases from V and 2 from J, leaving 9 bases between them. The germline V gene encodes CDR1 SNHLY and CDR2 FYNNEI. The CDR3 consists of 14 residues. CDR3 DNA sequence: TGTGCCAGCAGTGAGGGCGGCTTCACAGATACGCAGTATTTT. As protein: CASSEGGFTDTQYF.

The chain joins TRBV4-1 to TRBJ2-2, with D hard to call. The germline gives CDR1 MGHRA, CDR2 YSYEKL. CDR3 size: 15 residues. The germline V and J ends were trimmed by 2 bases and 3 bases, with 10 bases remaining between them. Written as DNA, the CDR3 is TGCGCCAGCAGCCAACAGAGTCGAGACACCGGGGAGCTGTTTTTT. It encodes CASSQQSRDTGELFF.

V usage is TRBV5-1 and J usage is TRBJ2-6; D is uncertain. Per the germline V gene, CDR1 is SGHRS and CDR2 is YFSETQ. The CDR3 loop spans 16 amino acids. The germline V and J ends were trimmed by 4 bases and 8 bases, with 19 bases remaining between them. CDR3 sequence (DNA): TGCGCCAGCAGCCTCTCTACGACCCGGCCAACCAACGTCCTGACTTTC. Translation gives CASSLSTTRPTNVLTF.

This clonotype was detected a few times. The V gene is TRBV5-1, the J gene TRBJ2-1; a weak D match, TRBD2 (5 bases). The CDR3 sequence is 12 residues long. Trimming pared 4 bases from V and 7 bases from J, leaving 9 bases between. CDR1 is SGHRS and CDR2 is YFSETQ in the germline V gene. The CDR3 sequence: CASSTRGNEQFF. The CDR3 DNA reads as TGCGCCAGCAGCACCCGCGGGAATGAGCAGTTCTTC.

This clonotype occurred a few times. The chain links TRBV11-3 to TRBJ1-1, with D perhaps matching TRBD1 (5 bases). The CDR3 spans 12 residues. CDR1 SGHNT and CDR2 YENEEA come from the germline V gene. V shed 5 bases and J shed 9 bases, with 13 bases lying between them. The CDR3 DNA sequence: TGTGCCAGCAGCCCCAGTTGGGGGAAAGCTTTCTTT. Encoded protein: CASSPSWGKAFF.

This clonotype was seen repeatedly, ten times or more. CDR3 bases: TGTGCCAGCAGCGTAACTAGGGGTAATGAGCAGTTCTTC. Translation: CASSVTRGNEQFF. This chain joins TRBV7-7 and TRBJ2-1, with D perhaps matching TRBD1 or TRBD2 (5 bases each). In germline, CDR1 is SSHAT, CDR2 FNYEAQ (reference sequence). The CDR3 is 13 amino acids. Trimming took off 5 bases at V and 7 bases at J, with 12 bases between the two ends.

This clonotype was seen a few times. The chain employs TRBV18 and TRBJ2-1; TRBD2 might be the D (6 bases). Trimming shortened V by 6 bases and J by 10 bases, and 16 bases separated the two germline ends. Germline CDR1 reads KGHSH; CDR2 reads LQKENI. The CDR3 is 13 amino acids. This CDR3 reads CASSLGTSGEQFF. In nucleotides, the CDR3 is TGTGCCAGCTCCCTCGGGACTTCCGGGGAGCAGTTCTTC.

The J gene is TRBJ2-7, the V gene TRBV24-1; D is unclear. This CDR3 has 10 residues. Germline values: CDR1 KGHDR, CDR2 SFDVKD. CDR3 DNA: TGTGTCCCGGGTCCCTACGAGCAGTACTTC. It translates to CVPGPYEQYF.

The CDR3 here is CASSQEGTAWDTEAFF. DNA of the CDR3: TGTGCCAGCAGCCAAGAAGGGACGGCCTGGGATACTGAAGCTTTCTTT. The chain joins TRBV3-1 to TRBJ1-1, with D tentatively TRBD1 (5 bases). This CDR3 is 16 amino acids long. Germline-derived CDR1 and CDR2 are LGHDT and YNNKEL (reference sequence). The V and J ends lost 0 bases and 5 bases respectively, with 16 bases between them.